One and the same sample provided the 17 T cell receptor beta chains below, sequenced in a study of post-analysis software for immune sequencing data. The authors incorporated unique molecular identifiers into the TCR beta cDNA libraries. Using its own MiXCR run on the PCR reads, TCRdb lists one record per CDR3 protein. This sample has 150,000 to 200,000 distinct CDR3 sequences, with under 40% found just once. Sequences were derived from blood, sampled after autologous hematopoietic stem cell transplantation. These receptors were collected from a girl aged 5 to 17 with multiple sclerosis.

As DNA, the CDR3 is TGTGCCAGCAGGGGAACCCTTTGGACTGAAGCTTTCTTT. This encodes CASRGTLWTEAFF. J is TRBJ1-1 and V is TRBV6-2 or TRBV6-3; D unclear. V lost 6 bases and J lost 5, with 13 bases in between. The CDR3 is 13 residues long. The germline V gene encodes CDR1 MNHEY and CDR2 SVGEGT.

This clonotype was seen more than once but under ten times. The chain combines TRBV6-5 with TRBJ1-3; TRBD1 matches 7 bases. Unmatched junction bases numbered 6, after V lost 2 bases and J lost 2 bases. Looked up from germline, CDR1 is MNHEY and CDR2 is SVGAGI. This CDR3 is built from 16 residues. The CDR3 spells CASSYLPTGAGNTIYF. Here the CDR3 DNA reads TGTGCCAGCAGTTACCTCCCAACAGGGGCTGGAAACACCATATATTTT.

This chain links TRBV12-3 or TRBV12-4 with TRBJ1-5; a possible D gene is TRBD1 (5 bases). The CDR3 runs 13 residues. V lost 4 bases, J lost 5 bases, and 9 bases lay in between. The CDR3 here is CASSWGEYQPQHF. CDR3 DNA sequence: TGTGCCAGCAGTTGGGGGGAGTATCAGCCCCAGCATTTT.

The rearrangement links TRBV5-1 to TRBJ1-1; possibly TRBD1 for D (5 bases). CDR1 is SGHRS and CDR2 is YFSETQ in the germline V gene. The CDR3 has 15 residues. The V gene lost 1 base and the J gene lost 3 bases, with 13 bases spanning the gap. CDR3 protein: CASSLFSGQDTEAFF. CDR3 nucleotide sequence: TGCGCCAGCAGCTTGTTCTCAGGGCAGGACACTGAAGCTTTCTTT.

This clonotype was observed at least ten times. The chain joins TRBV5-1 to TRBJ2-7; the match to TRBD2 covers 14 bases. The V gene's germline CDR1 is SGHRS and CDR2 YFSETQ. The CDR3 length is 16 residues. V shed 3 bases and J 4 bases; nucleotides not matched to a gene: 6. The CDR3 loop is CASSSGGTSGRYEQYF. CDR3 sequence (DNA): TGCGCCAGCAGCTCGGGCGGGACTAGCGGGAGATACGAGCAGTACTTC.

This clonotype appeared a few times. The J gene is TRBJ2-5, the V gene TRBV20-1, with 8 nucleotides matching TRBD1. The CDR3 length is 14 residues. V trimming: 6 bases; J trimming: 1 base; junction bases outside the gene matches: 7. Germline V lookup: CDR1 DFQATT, CDR2 SNEGSKA (reference sequence). The CDR3 loop is CSAKGQAIQETQYF. DNA for the CDR3: TGCAGTGCAAAGGGACAGGCCATCCAAGAGACCCAGTACTTC.

This clonotype showed up just a few times. V is TRBV27 and J is TRBJ2-7; D may be TRBD2 (5 bases). Germline CDR1 reads MNHEY; CDR2 reads SMNVEV (reference sequence). Trimming shortened V by 5 bases and J by 4 bases, and 12 bases separated the two germline ends. The length of the CDR3 is 13 residues. The CDR3 DNA sequence: TGTGCCAGCAGTCCGAAACTAGGTTACGAGCAGTACTTC. It specifies CASSPKLGYEQYF.

This clonotype was seen a few times. V gene TRBV4-3 combines with J gene TRBJ2-6, with D perhaps matching TRBD1 (5 bases). Germline CDR1 LGHNA, CDR2 YSLEER. V was clipped by 4 bases and J by 2 bases, with 12 bases between them. The CDR3 runs 16 residues. The chain's CDR3 is CASSPIQGTGANVLTF. CDR3 coding DNA: TGCGCCAGCAGCCCAATCCAGGGTACTGGGGCCAACGTCCTGACTTTC.

The DNA of the CDR3 is TGTGCCAGCACCCCGAGGACTAGCGGGAGTATGCGCAAGCAGTACTTC. Protein sequence: CASTPRTSGSMRKQYF. J is TRBJ2-7 and V is TRBV6-5, with TRBD2 matching 13 bases. This CDR3 comprises 16 residues. Unmatched junction bases numbered 14, after V lost 7 bases and J lost 8 bases. Germline values: CDR1 MNHEY, CDR2 SVGAGI.

There are many counts of this clonotype. The V call is TRBV6-5, the J call TRBJ2-5; 9 bases line up with TRBD2. V lost 3 bases and J lost 2; bases outside the gene matches: 7. This CDR3 region has 16 residues. Germline-derived CDR1 and CDR2 are MNHEY and SVGAGI. The CDR3 bases are TGTGCCAGCAGTTATTGGGCTAGCGGGGATCAAGAGACCCAGTACTTC. Its protein is CASSYWASGDQETQYF.

This chain connects TRBV5-1 to TRBJ2-7; no clear D gene. The V gene lost 4 bases and the J gene lost 4 bases, with 6 bases spanning the gap. The CDR3 consists of 11 residues. Germline assignment: CDR1 SGHRS and CDR2 YFSETQ. The CDR3 region is CASSAQYEQYF. For the CDR3, the DNA is TGCGCCAGCAGCGCCCAATACGAGCAGTACTTC.

This clonotype came up a few times. The chain uses TRBV9 and TRBJ2-2; perhaps TRBD2 as D (6 bases). V lost 2 bases to trimming and J lost 2 bases, with 7 bases between them. Germline CDR1 reads SGDLS; CDR2 reads YYNGEE. CDR3 length equals 14 residues. This chain's CDR3 is CASSVGLNTGELFF. In DNA, the CDR3 is TGTGCCAGCAGCGTGGGACTTAACACCGGGGAGCTGTTTTTT.

This chain connects TRBV3-1 to TRBJ2-1, with D possibly being TRBD1 or TRBD2 (5 bases each). Trimming took off 1 base at V and 9 bases at J, with 16 bases between the two ends. The CDR3 runs to 15 residues. Germline V gives CDR1 LGHDT, CDR2 YNNKEL (reference sequence). The CDR3 region has the DNA TGTGCCAGCAGCCAAGGGAGCGGTCCTAGGGGTGAGCAGTTCTTC. This codes for CASSQGSGPRGEQFF.

With regard to this clonotype: This may be a read error, as it is one base from a much larger clone. CDR3 nucleotides: TGTGCCAGCAGCTGCACGGCAGGGCAAGAGACCCAGTACTTC. Translation gives CASSCTAGQETQYF. This chain connects TRBV7-9 to TRBJ2-5; tentatively, D is TRBD1 (5 bases). CDR1 is SEHNR, CDR2 FQNEAQ, per germline (reference sequence). Trimming shortened V by 4 bases and J by 2 bases, and 11 bases separated the two germline ends. CDR3 length: 14 amino acids.

This clonotype was observed many times. The V gene is TRBV29-1, the J gene TRBJ1-5; D gene uncertain. The germline V gene has CDR1 SQVTM and CDR2 ANQGSEA. The V end lost 3 bases, the J end lost 0 bases, and 12 bases lay between the germline ends. There are 15 residues in the CDR3. CDR3 residues: CSVDLADNSNQPQHF. CDR3 sequence (DNA): TGCAGCGTTGATCTGGCAGACAATAGCAATCAGCCCCAGCATTTT.

This clonotype has only a few counts. The J gene is TRBJ1-2, the V gene TRBV20-1; 9 nucleotides align to TRBD1. This CDR3 contains 16 residues. CDR1 and CDR2 (germline): DFQATT, SNEGSKA (reference sequence). With 6 bases clipped from V and 8 bases from J, the junction kept 19 bases outside the gene matches. DNA of the CDR3: TGCAGTGCCTTAGGACATGATACACAGGGGGCGAGGGGCTACACCTTC. This sequence encodes CSALGHDTQGARGYTF.

The rearrangement joins TRBV12-3 or TRBV12-4 to TRBJ2-7; D is perhaps TRBD1 or TRBD2 (5 bases each). The DNA end favors TRBJ2-5, so the J call may be wrong. The CDR3 is made up of 17 amino acids. This chain's CDR3 is CASSLAPLLGARATQYF. CDR3 nucleotide sequence: TGTGCCAGCAGTTTAGCGCCCCTTTTGGGAGCCAGGGCGACCCAGTACTTC.